These T cell receptor beta chains were read from a single sample in a study of T-cell memory formation after mild COVID-19. TCRdb reanalysed the 5' RACE reads using MiXCR and keeps one entry per CDR3 protein. The table shows 400,000 or so distinct CDR3 sequences, with roughly 20% occurring only once. The sequenced sample consisted of PBMCs or a T cell subset sorted from them (not recorded which). The receptors were sampled from an adult woman who had mild COVID-19 (a few samples of this study predate the infection). Cell type and time point are not known. The CDR3 runs from the conserved cysteine through the conserved F or W. D genes are given only for firm matches. Clone size is stated in some rows and not others, as once, few, many or a class when expanded.

cdr3_aa,cdr3_nt,d_call,v_call,clone_size,j_call
CASSLSGDPGELFF,TGTGCCAGCAGTTTATCAGGGGATCCCGGGGAGCTGTTTTTT,-,TRBV12-3/TRBV12-4,-,TRBJ2-2
CASSPPQAGGTGELFF,TGTGCCAGCAGCCCCCCCCAGGCAGGAGGGACCGGGGAGCTGTTTTTT,-,TRBV7-9,-,TRBJ2-2
CASSLLSLGDEQYF,TGCGCCAGCAGCTTGTTGTCTTTAGGTGACGAGCAGTACTTC,-,TRBV5-1,-,TRBJ2-7
CASSQVAGTGRYEQYF,TGCGCCAGCAGCCAAGTAGCGGGGACGGGGCGCTACGAGCAGTACTTC,TRBD2,TRBV4-1,-,TRBJ2-7
CASSPSPTYTEAFF,TGTGCCAGCAGCCCGTCCCCCACTTACACTGAAGCTTTCTTT,-,TRBV11-3,many,TRBJ1-1
CAWSVEDTVGQFF,TGTGCCTGGAGTGTCGAGGACACCGTTGGACAGTTCTTC,-,TRBV30,-,TRBJ2-1
CASSLRGAGYEQFF,TGTGCCAGCAGCTTGCGGGGGGCCGGCTATGAGCAGTTCTTC,TRBD2,TRBV7-3,many,TRBJ2-1
CASSTRTGFSYEQYF,TGTGCCAGCAGTACAAGGACAGGGTTCTCCTACGAGCAGTACTTC,TRBD1,TRBV27,-,TRBJ2-7
CAWSGVGREQYF,TGTGCCTGGAGTGGTGTCGGCAGGGAGCAGTACTTC,-,TRBV30,few,TRBJ2-7
CATNRGGFQETQYF,TGTGCCACCAACAGGGGCGGATTTCAAGAGACCCAGTACTTC,TRBD1,TRBV12-3/TRBV12-4,many,TRBJ2-5
CASSPHSEGTEAFF,TGTGCCAGCAGTCCTCATTCGGAGGGCACTGAAGCTTTCTTT,-,TRBV27,-,TRBJ1-1
CSVDFGGTSGGAYEQYF,TGCAGCGTTGACTTTGGAGGGACTAGCGGGGGGGCCTACGAGCAGTACTTC,TRBD2,TRBV29-1,-,TRBJ2-7
CASSLDGALSPGELFF,TGTGCCAGCAGCTTAGATGGGGCGCTCAGTCCCGGGGAGCTGTTTTTT,-,TRBV7-3,-,TRBJ2-2
CASRDMGIPPYEQYF,TGTGCCAGCAGAGATATGGGAATCCCGCCTTACGAGCAGTACTTC,-,TRBV27,-,TRBJ2-7
CASSVAYANTEAFF,TGTGCCAGCAGCGTAGCTTACGCGAACACTGAAGCTTTCTTT,-,TRBV9,few,TRBJ1-1
CASSYPDGGTNNSPLHF,TGTGCCAGCAGTTACCCCGACGGGGGAACTAATAATTCACCCCTCCACTTT,-,TRBV6-2/TRBV6-3,-,TRBJ1-6
CASSDHSSYEQYF,TGTGCCAGCAGCGATCACAGCTCCTACGAGCAGTACTTC,-,TRBV6-5,many,TRBJ2-7
CAISGGVTTKNIQYF,TGTGCCATCAGTGGGGGGGTAACGACCAAAAACATTCAGTACTTC,-,TRBV10-3,-,TRBJ2-4
CATRGPGTDTQYF,TGTGCCACCAGGGGGCCTGGGACAGATACGCAGTATTTT,TRBD1,TRBV10-3,few,TRBJ2-3
CASRVTGTGPGELFF,TGTGCCAGCAGGGTAACCGGGACAGGGCCCGGGGAGCTGTTTTTT,TRBD1,TRBV6-1,few,TRBJ2-2
CATPEREGRTDTQYF,TGTGCCACCCCGGAGCGGGAGGGTCGCACAGATACGCAGTATTTT,TRBD2,TRBV24-1,-,TRBJ2-3
CASSDQAVATNEKLFF,TGTGCCAGCAGTGACCAGGCTGTTGCAACTAATGAAAAACTGTTTTTT,-,TRBV25-1,-,TRBJ1-4
CASSTSGTTYEQYF,TGTGCCAGCAGCACTAGCGGGACAACCTACGAGCAGTACTTC,TRBD2,TRBV7-8,few,TRBJ2-7
CASSLATPAGGRSPQETQYF,TGTGCCAGCAGCTTAGCGACCCCAGCGGGGGGGCGGTCGCCTCAAGAGACCCAGTACTTC,TRBD2,TRBV7-8,-,TRBJ2-5
CASRAGLAGEPGELFF,TGTGCCAGCAGGGCGGGACTAGCGGGAGAACCCGGGGAGCTGTTTTTT,TRBD2,TRBV25-1,-,TRBJ2-2
CASSPGVRDSPLTF,TGTGCCAGCTCACCAGGGGTACGTGATAGCCCTCTGACTTTC,-,TRBV18,-,TRBJ2-6
CASSQVRGNYGYTF,TGCGCCAGCAGCCAAGTTCGGGGCAACTATGGCTACACCTTC,-,TRBV4-1,few,TRBJ1-2
CASSLELGIQYF,TGCGCCAGCAGCTTGGAACTAGGCATTCAGTACTTC,-,TRBV5-1,many,TRBJ2-4
CASSSPGLAGGAGELFF,TGTGCCAGCAGCTCCCCGGGACTAGCGGGAGGGGCCGGGGAGCTGTTTTTT,TRBD2,TRBV7-8,many,TRBJ2-2
CASSVGQGQGEQYF,TGCGCCAGCAGCGTGGGACAGGGGCAGGGCGAGCAGTACTTC,TRBD1,TRBV5-1,-,TRBJ2-7
CSAYSGVGGLTDTQYF,TGCAGTGCTTATTCAGGGGTTGGAGGACTCACAGATACGCAGTATTTT,-,TRBV20-1,-,TRBJ2-3
CASSLGGSGNGYTF,TGCGCCAGCAGCTTGGGGGGATCGGGAAATGGCTACACCTTC,-,TRBV5-1,-,TRBJ1-2
CASQTGTENTEAFF,TGTGCCAGTCAGACCGGGACAGAGAACACTGAAGCTTTCTTT,TRBD1,TRBV7-9,-,TRBJ1-1
CASSSDKNTEAFF,TGTGCCAGCAGCTCCGACAAGAACACTGAAGCTTTCTTT,-,TRBV7-6,-,TRBJ1-1
CASSQEAGGLSYEQYF,TGCGCCAGCAGCCAAGAAGCAGGGGGCCTCTCCTACGAGCAGTACTTC,TRBD1,TRBV4-1,-,TRBJ2-7
CASSFPGVRSNYGYTF,TGTGCCAGCAGCTTCCCAGGGGTCCGTTCTAACTATGGCTACACCTTC,-,TRBV5-4,once,TRBJ1-2